This T cell receptor (beta chain) was documented in a study of cytomegalovirus exposure and HLA in healthy donors. The CDR3 is made up of 13 amino acids. Looked up from germline, CDR1 is SGHTA and CDR2 is FQGTGA. Trimming removed 6 bases from V and 0 bases from J, with 8 bases in between. Primers for the PCR totalled 60 Vbeta and 13 Jbeta. The table came from immunoSEQ multiplex PCR; TCRdb's copy has only in-frame clones and leaves some out. In the table there are approximately 130,000 clones, approximately 85% of which are singletons. Concerning this clone itself: Its antigen is unknown.

General study findings and limits: Most TCR sequences proved rare, with some public TCRs found in many donors.

Healthy bone marrow donors made up the cohort. The sequence was obtained from a young woman in good health and CMV-seropositive. V usage is TRBV7-3 and J usage is TRBJ1-1; no definite D call. The sample taken for sequencing was PBMCs. This chain's CDR3 is CASSQAMNTEAFF. The DNA of the CDR3 is TGTGCCAGCAGTCAAGCAATGAACACTGAAGCTTTCTTT.